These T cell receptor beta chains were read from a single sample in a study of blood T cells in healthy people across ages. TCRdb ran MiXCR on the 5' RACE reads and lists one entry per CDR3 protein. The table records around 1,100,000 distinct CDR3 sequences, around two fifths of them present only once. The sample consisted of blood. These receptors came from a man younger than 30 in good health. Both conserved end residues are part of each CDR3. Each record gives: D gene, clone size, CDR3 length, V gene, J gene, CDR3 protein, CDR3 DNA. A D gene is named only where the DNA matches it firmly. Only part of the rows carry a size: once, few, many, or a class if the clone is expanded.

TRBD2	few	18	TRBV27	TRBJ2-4	CASGDLGLAGIAKNIQYF	TGTGCCAGCGGGGACCTCGGACTAGCGGGGATAGCCAAAAACATTCAGTACTTC
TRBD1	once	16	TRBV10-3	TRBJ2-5	CAIREEGLDRGQTQYF	TGTGCCATCAGGGAAGAGGGCTTGGACAGGGGACAGACCCAGTACTTC
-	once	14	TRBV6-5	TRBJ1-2	CASSYDGGDYGYTF	TGTGCCAGCAGTTACGATGGGGGGGACTATGGCTACACCTTC
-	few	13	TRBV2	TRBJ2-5	CASSVQGRETQYF	TGTGCCAGCAGTGTTCAGGGGAGGGAGACCCAGTACTTC
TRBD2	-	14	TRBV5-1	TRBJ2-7	CASRLAGAYNKQYF	TGCGCCAGCAGATTAGCGGGGGCCTACAATAAGCAGTACTTC
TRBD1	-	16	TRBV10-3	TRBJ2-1	CAISVPQGASDNEQFF	TGTGCCATCAGTGTTCCTCAGGGGGCTTCGGACAATGAGCAGTTCTTC
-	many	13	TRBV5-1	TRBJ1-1	CASSARERTEAFF	TGCGCCAGCAGCGCCAGGGAGAGGACTGAAGCTTTCTTT
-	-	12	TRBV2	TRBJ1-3	CASSGLTNTIYF	TGTGCCAGCAGCGGGCTGACGAACACCATATATTTT
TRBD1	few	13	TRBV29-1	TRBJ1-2	CSVGEGAGYGYTF	TGCAGCGTTGGAGAGGGGGCTGGTTATGGCTACACCTTC
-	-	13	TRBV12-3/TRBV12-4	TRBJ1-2	CASATTPGYGYTF	TGTGCCAGCGCGACAACGCCGGGCTATGGCTACACCTTC
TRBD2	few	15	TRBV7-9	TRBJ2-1	CASSFRTSGLNEQFF	TGTGCCAGCAGCTTTCGGACTAGCGGACTCAATGAGCAGTTCTTC
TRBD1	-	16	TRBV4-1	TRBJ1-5	CASSQRTGGSVEPQHF	TGCGCCAGCAGCCAACGAACAGGGGGCTCTGTCGAGCCCCAGCATTTT
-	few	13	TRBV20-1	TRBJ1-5	CSAAEWKDQPQHF	TGCAGTGCTGCCGAATGGAAAGATCAGCCCCAGCATTTT
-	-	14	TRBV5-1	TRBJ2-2	CASSLGSTGGELFF	TGCGCCAGCAGCTTGGGCTCAACGGGCGGGGAGCTGTTTTTT
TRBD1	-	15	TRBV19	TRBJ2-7	CASRRRDSLSYEQYF	TGTGCCAGTAGACGAAGGGACAGCCTCTCCTACGAGCAGTACTTC
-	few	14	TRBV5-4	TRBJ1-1	CASSLTTDNTEAFF	TGTGCCAGCAGCTTGACAACAGATAACACTGAAGCTTTCTTT
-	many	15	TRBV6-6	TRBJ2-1	CASSWTTSSYNEQFF	TGTGCCAGCAGTTGGACTACCAGCTCCTACAATGAGCAGTTCTTC
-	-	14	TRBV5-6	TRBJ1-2	CASSQGHFNYGYTF	TGTGCCAGCAGCCAGGGACACTTTAACTATGGCTACACCTTC
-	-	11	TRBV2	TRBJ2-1	CSSSLYNEQFF	TGTTCCAGCAGTCTCTACAATGAGCAGTTCTTC
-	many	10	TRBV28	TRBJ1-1	CASSTGKAFF	TGTGCCAGCAGTACAGGGAAAGCTTTCTTT
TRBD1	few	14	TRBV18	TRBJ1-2	CASAPGQGHYGYTF	TGTGCCAGCGCTCCGGGACAGGGGCACTATGGCTACACCTTC
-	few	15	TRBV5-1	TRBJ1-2	CASSWNSGNGYGYTF	TGCGCCAGCAGCTGGAACTCGGGTAACGGCTATGGCTACACCTTC
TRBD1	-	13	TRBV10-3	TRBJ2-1	CAVWTGSYNEQFF	TGTGCCGTATGGACAGGGTCCTACAATGAGCAGTTCTTC
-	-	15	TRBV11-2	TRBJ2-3	CASSLESGAADTQYF	TGTGCCAGCAGCTTAGAGTCAGGGGCAGCAGATACGCAGTATTTT
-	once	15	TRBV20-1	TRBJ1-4	CSAHSVLSTNEKLFF	TGCAGTGCTCACTCAGTCCTCTCAACTAATGAAAAACTGTTTTTT
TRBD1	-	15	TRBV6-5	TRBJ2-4	CASSSSGTGNRRQYF	TGTGCCAGCAGTTCTTCCGGGACAGGGAATCGACGGCAGTACTTC
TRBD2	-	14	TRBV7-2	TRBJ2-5	CASTRGGNQETQYF	TGTGCCAGCACCCGGGGGGGTAACCAAGAGACCCAGTACTTC
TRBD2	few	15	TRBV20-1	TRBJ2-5	CSARLFRGGIETQYF	TGCAGTGCCCGGTTATTCCGGGGGGGTATAGAGACCCAGTACTTC
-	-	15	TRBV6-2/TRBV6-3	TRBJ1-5	CASSQTILRNQPQHF	TGTGCCAGCAGCCAGACAATCTTACGCAATCAGCCCCAGCATTTT
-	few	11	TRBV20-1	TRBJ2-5	CSVKAEETQYF	TGCAGTGTTAAGGCGGAGGAGACCCAGTACTTC
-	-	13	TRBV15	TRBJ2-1	CATSRDGHNEQFF	TGTGCCACCAGCAGAGACGGCCACAATGAGCAGTTCTTC
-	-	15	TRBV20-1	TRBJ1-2	CSAQSPEVDLYGYTF	TGCAGTGCCCAATCCCCCGAGGTAGACCTCTATGGCTACACCTTC
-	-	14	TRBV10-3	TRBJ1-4	CAISPDILGEKLFF	TGTGCCATCAGCCCAGACATTTTGGGTGAAAAACTGTTTTTT
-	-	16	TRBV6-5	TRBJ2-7	CASSYVSGRNSYEQYF	TGTGCCAGCAGTTACGTCTCAGGCCGGAACTCCTACGAGCAGTACTTC
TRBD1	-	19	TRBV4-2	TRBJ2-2	CASSQERQGAVANTGELFF	TGTGCCAGCAGCCAAGAACGACAGGGGGCCGTGGCGAACACCGGGGAGCTGTTTTTT
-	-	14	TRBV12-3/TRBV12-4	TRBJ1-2	CASSLVGVGDGYTF	TGTGCCAGCAGTTTGGTGGGGGTAGGAGACGGCTACACCTTC
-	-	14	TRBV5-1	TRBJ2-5	CASSRDTQKETQYF	TGCGCCAGCAGCCGGGACACTCAAAAAGAGACCCAGTACTTC
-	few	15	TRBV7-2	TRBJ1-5	CASSLMSASNQPQHF	TGTGCCAGCAGCTTAATGTCAGCTAGCAATCAGCCCCAGCATTTT
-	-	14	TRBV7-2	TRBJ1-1	CVSSPRTENTEAFF	TGTGTCAGCAGCCCCCGGACAGAGAACACTGAAGCTTTCTTT
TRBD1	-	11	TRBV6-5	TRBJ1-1	CASRTGGEAFF	TGTGCCAGCAGGACAGGGGGCGAAGCTTTCTTT
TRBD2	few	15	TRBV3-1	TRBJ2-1	CASSKGLAAYNEQFF	TGTGCCAGCAGCAAAGGACTAGCGGCCTACAATGAGCAGTTCTTC
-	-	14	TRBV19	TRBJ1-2	CASSPHGVGYGYTF	TGTGCCAGTAGCCCTCACGGGGTTGGCTATGGCTACACCTTC
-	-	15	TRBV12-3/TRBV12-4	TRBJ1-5	CASSLLMGGNQPQHF	TGTGCCAGCAGTTTATTAATGGGGGGTAATCAGCCCCAGCATTTT
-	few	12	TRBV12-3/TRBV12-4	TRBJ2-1	CASSPDTNEQFF	TGTGCCAGCAGTCCGGACACCAATGAGCAGTTCTTC
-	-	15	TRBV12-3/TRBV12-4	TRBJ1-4	CASSRKWPLFEKLFF	TGTGCCAGCAGCCGAAAATGGCCGCTTTTCGAAAAACTGTTTTTT
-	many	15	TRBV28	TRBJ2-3	CASSSPDRSTDTQYF	TGTGCCAGCAGCTCACCTGATAGGAGCACAGATACGCAGTATTTT
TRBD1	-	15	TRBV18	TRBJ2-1	CASSADRARYNEQFF	TGTGCCAGCTCCGCGGACAGGGCCCGATACAATGAGCAGTTCTTC
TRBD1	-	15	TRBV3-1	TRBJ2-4	CASSQQGTGGYIQYF	TGTGCCAGCAGCCAACAAGGGACAGGGGGTTACATTCAGTACTTC
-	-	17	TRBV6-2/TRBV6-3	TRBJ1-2	CASSYSITTDYSYGYTF	TGTGCCAGCAGTTACTCGATAACGACAGACTATTCCTATGGCTACACCTTC
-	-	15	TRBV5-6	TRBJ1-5	CASSPMAGRGQPQHF	TGTGCCAGCAGCCCTATGGCAGGGAGAGGTCAGCCCCAGCATTTT